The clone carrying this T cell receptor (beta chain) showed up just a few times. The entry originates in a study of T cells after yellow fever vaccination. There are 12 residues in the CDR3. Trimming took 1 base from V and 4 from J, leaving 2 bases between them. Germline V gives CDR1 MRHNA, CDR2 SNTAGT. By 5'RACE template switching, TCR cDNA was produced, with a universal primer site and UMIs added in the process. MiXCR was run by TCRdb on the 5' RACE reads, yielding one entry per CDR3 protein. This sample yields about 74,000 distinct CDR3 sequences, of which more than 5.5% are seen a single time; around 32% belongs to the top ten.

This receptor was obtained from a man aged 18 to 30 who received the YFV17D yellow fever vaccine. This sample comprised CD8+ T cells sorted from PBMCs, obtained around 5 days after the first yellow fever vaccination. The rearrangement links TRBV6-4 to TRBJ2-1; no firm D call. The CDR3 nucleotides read TGTGCCAGCAGTGACTTGTACAATGAGCAGTTCTTC. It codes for CASSDLYNEQFF.